This entry concerns a single T cell receptor (beta chain). Donors in Cohort 3 counted as recovered after two negative PCRs, clearance, or symptom resolution. This sample is drawn from a study of blood T cell repertoires in COVID-19. The wider study: COVID-19 samples, acute and convalescent, were from the United States, Italy and Spain. From T cells, B-cell-depleted T cells, or PBMCs came the material, which was cDNA or gDNA.

CDR1 is MNHEY and CDR2 is SVGAGI in the germline V gene. CDR3 size: 14 residues. V was cut by 8 bases and J by 1 base, with 14 bases left in between. Repertoires were generated with immunoSEQ multiplex PCR, while TCRdb's copy carries only in-frame clones and drops some. Altogether more than 400,000 clones are present, 90% being singletons, with the ten largest covering less than 0.75%. The clonotype originates from a man aged 18-30 years who had recovered from COVID-19. The chain couples TRBV6-5 to TRBJ1-1, with D hard to call. Sequenced sample: PBMCs or T cells enriched from blood (not recorded which). The CDR3 sequence: CASPLEARNTEAFF. The CDR3 nucleotides are TGTGCCAGCCCCTTAGAGGCGCGGAACACTGAAGCTTTCTTT.